This TCR beta chain was identified during a study of T cell responses to AZD1222 COVID-19 vaccine. Method: immunoSEQ multiplex PCR; TCRdb's copy keeps in-frame clones and lacks some. Of about 120,000 clones listed, approximately 85% were seen once; the top ten hold roughly 3.9%. CDR1 is SGHNT and CDR2 is YYREEE in the germline V gene (reference sequence). This CDR3 has 13 amino acids. Trimming took 5 bases from V and 1 from J, leaving 9 bases between them. This clone is medium-sized (0.01 to 0.1%). The rearrangement links TRBV5-4 to TRBJ1-2; D ambiguous. Sample: peripheral blood, taken on day 0 of MenACWY control vaccination. The clonotype originates from an adult in good health. The CDR3 loop reads CASRAGFNYGYTF. The CDR3 coding sequence is TGTGCCAGCAGGGCGGGGTTTAACTATGGCTACACCTTC.